These T cell receptor beta chains were read from a single sample in a study of response to subunit inactivated influenza vaccine. TCRdb reprocessed the RT-PCR reads with MiXCR, giving one entry per CDR3 protein. The table shows around 600,000 distinct CDR3 sequences, with 11% occurring only once. These data were likewise used in another study, on T cells expressing NK-cell markers.

The specimen comprised PBMCs from blood, sampled on the day of vaccination. The receptors were sampled from a man in his fifties or sixties who received an inactivated influenza vaccine. CDR3s include the opening cysteine and the closing phenylalanine or tryptophan. The D gene is left open where the match is weak. Clone size is given for some rows only: seen once, a few or many times, or a class if the clone is expanded.

>TRBJ2-5|NA|13|few|TRBV25-1
CASSEYRSETQYF
TGTGCCAGCAGTGAATATCGGTCAGAGACCCAGTACTTC
>TRBJ1-2|TRBD1|14|many|TRBV5-6
CASSPGGTAYGYTF
TGTGCCAGCAGCCCTGGCGGGACAGCCTATGGCTACACCTTC
>TRBJ2-1|TRBD2|11|few|TRBV6-6
CASSPAGGRFF
TGTGCCAGCAGTCCAGCGGGAGGACGGTTCTTC
>TRBJ2-7|NA|15|few|TRBV6-1
CASSEALGFLYEQYF
TGTGCCAGCAGTGAAGCGCTCGGTTTCCTCTACGAGCAGTACTTC
>TRBJ1-4|NA|13|NA|TRBV21-1
CAGSRQGTEKLFF
TGTGCCGGCAGCAGGCAGGGGACTGAAAAACTGTTTTTT
>TRBJ2-7|TRBD2|20|few|TRBV20-1
CSARDPGGWLAGASSYEQYF
TGCAGTGCTAGAGATCCTGGGGGGTGGCTAGCGGGGGCCAGCTCCTACGAGCAGTACTTC
>TRBJ2-5|NA|12|few|TRBV15
CATSSWAMPQYF
TGTGCCACCAGCAGTTGGGCGATGCCCCAGTACTTC
>TRBJ2-5|NA|15|few|TRBV5-1
CASSLVAGLQETQYF
TGCGCCAGCAGCTTGGTGGCAGGGCTGCAAGAGACCCAGTACTTC
>TRBJ1-4|TRBD1|16|NA|TRBV12-3/TRBV12-4
CASSRQGASTNEKLFF
TGTGCCAGCAGCCGACAGGGGGCGTCAACTAATGAAAAACTGTTTTTT
>TRBJ1-5|NA|14|NA|TRBV12-3/TRBV12-4
CASSPGLINQPQHF
TGTGCCAGCAGCCCGGGACTGATCAATCAGCCCCAGCATTTT
>TRBJ2-7|NA|15|few|TRBV29-1
CSVEATWGSSYEQYF
TGCAGCGTTGAAGCCACCTGGGGAAGCTCCTACGAGCAGTACTTC
>TRBJ2-1|TRBD2|16|NA|TRBV4-1
CASSQVFGGAYNEQFF
TGCGCCAGCAGCCAAGTTTTCGGGGGGGCCTACAATGAGCAGTTCTTC
>TRBJ2-5|NA|14|few|TRBV20-1
CSAETGRRQETQYF
TGCAGTGCTGAAACAGGGAGACGCCAAGAGACCCAGTACTTC
>TRBJ2-2|NA|14|many|TRBV4-3
CASSQLKTTGELFF
TGCGCCAGCAGCCAACTCAAAACCACCGGGGAGCTGTTTTTT
>TRBJ2-3|NA|14|NA|TRBV6-1
CASSDGVAADTQYF
TGTGCCAGCAGTGATGGGGTTGCTGCAGATACGCAGTATTTT
>TRBJ2-1|NA|16|NA|TRBV27
CASSLIGTRRLNEQFF
TGTGCCAGCAGTTTAATCGGGACGCGTAGGCTAAATGAGCAGTTCTTC
>TRBJ2-7|NA|15|NA|TRBV18
CASSPPSTPSYEQYF
TGTGCCAGCTCACCACCGTCAACCCCCTCCTACGAGCAGTACTTC
>TRBJ2-3|TRBD1|17|few|TRBV5-6
CASSLAGTGSGTDTQYF
TGTGCCAGCAGCTTGGCCGGGACAGGGAGTGGCACAGATACGCAGTATTTT
>TRBJ1-5|TRBD1|15|few|TRBV20-1
CSARDDGQGVQPQHF
TGCAGTGCTAGAGACGATGGACAGGGGGTTCAGCCCCAGCATTTT
>TRBJ2-1|TRBD2|15|NA|TRBV30
CAWKTSGLAYNEQFF
TGTGCCTGGAAAACTAGCGGACTCGCCTACAATGAGCAGTTCTTC
>TRBJ2-3|TRBD2|17|NA|TRBV9
CASSAPLGTSGTDTQYF
TGTGCCAGCAGCGCGCCACTTGGGACTAGCGGCACAGATACGCAGTATTTT
>TRBJ1-1|NA|14|NA|TRBV7-9
CASSLETGYTEAFF
TGTGCCAGCAGCTTAGAAACAGGGTACACTGAAGCTTTCTTT
>TRBJ1-4|NA|13|NA|TRBV15
CATSEAANEKLFF
TGTGCCACCAGCGAGGCTGCTAATGAAAAACTGTTTTTT
>TRBJ2-7|NA|13|few|TRBV4-1
CASSQERAREQYF
TGCGCCAGCAGCCAAGAACGAGCTCGCGAGCAGTACTTC
>TRBJ2-3|TRBD2|15|NA|TRBV5-4
CASNLLAGVADTQYF
TGTGCCAGCAACCTCCTAGCGGGAGTGGCAGATACGCAGTATTTT
>TRBJ2-7|NA|12|NA|TRBV7-9
CASSYPGDEQYF
TGTGCCAGCAGCTACCCGGGCGACGAGCAGTACTTC
>TRBJ2-1|TRBD2|17|few|TRBV5-1
CASSLGGSGRANNEQFF
TGCGCCAGCAGCTTGGGAGGGAGCGGGAGGGCGAACAATGAGCAGTTCTTC
>TRBJ2-1|TRBD2|16|many|TRBV9
CASSVGSPLAGYEQFF
TGTGCCAGCAGCGTAGGCTCTCCGCTAGCGGGATATGAGCAGTTCTTC
>TRBJ2-2|TRBD2|14|few|TRBV20-1
CSARGGGSDGELFF
TGCAGTGCTAGGGGTGGCGGGAGTGACGGGGAGCTGTTTTTT
>TRBJ2-4|NA|17|few|TRBV11-2
CASSLDEGGLAKNIQYF
TGTGCCAGCAGCTTAGACGAGGGGGGGTTAGCCAAAAACATTCAGTACTTC
>TRBJ2-5|NA|14|few|TRBV7-2
CASSGEWGQETQYF
TGTGCCAGCAGCGGGGAGTGGGGCCAAGAGACCCAGTACTTC
>TRBJ2-1|NA|14|NA|TRBV3-1
CASSQAGTPQEQFF
TGTGCCAGCAGCCAGGCCGGGACCCCACAAGAGCAGTTCTTC
>TRBJ1-5|NA|15|NA|TRBV15
CATSPPGAINQPQHF
TGTGCCACCAGCCCCCCCGGGGCAATCAATCAGCCCCAGCATTTT
>TRBJ2-1|TRBD1|14|NA|TRBV29-1
CSAKPGQGYNEQFF
TGCAGCGCCAAACCGGGACAGGGGTACAATGAGCAGTTCTTC
>TRBJ2-3|NA|11|NA|TRBV28
CATSSRGTQYF
TGTGCCACCAGTTCCCGGGGTACGCAGTATTTT
>TRBJ2-5|NA|13|NA|TRBV27
CASSPSGIETQYF
TGTGCCAGCAGTCCCAGCGGTATCGAGACCCAGTACTTC
>TRBJ2-1|NA|15|NA|TRBV6-1
CASKKEGLPRDEQFF
TGTGCCAGCAAAAAAGAGGGACTTCCAAGGGATGAGCAGTTCTTC
>TRBJ2-1|TRBD1|17|few|TRBV3-1
CASSQARQGGSYNEQFF
TGTGCCAGCAGCCAAGCCCGACAGGGGGGCTCCTACAATGAGCAGTTCTTC
>TRBJ1-5|NA|13|few|TRBV7-2
CASSRDMYQPQHF
TGTGCCAGCAGCCGGGACATGTATCAGCCCCAGCATTTT
>TRBJ2-7|TRBD2|13|NA|TRBV10-3
CASRLAGVNEQYF
TGTGCCAGCCGACTAGCGGGGGTAAACGAGCAGTACTTC
>TRBJ2-5|TRBD2|15|NA|TRBV7-2
CASSPGLGARVTQYF
TGTGCCAGCAGCCCGGGACTAGGGGCAAGAGTGACCCAGTACTTC
>TRBJ1-5|TRBD1|14|few|TRBV6-2/TRBV6-3
CASNLQGVNQPQHF
TGTGCCAGCAACCTACAGGGGGTCAATCAGCCCCAGCATTTT
>TRBJ1-1|NA|12|few|TRBV28
CASRYLNTEAFF
TGTGCCAGCAGATATTTAAACACTGAAGCTTTCTTT
>TRBJ1-1|NA|19|many|TRBV20-1
CSARSPSTTLSVMNTEAFF
TGCAGTGCTAGAAGCCCTTCGACGACTCTGTCTGTAATGAACACTGAAGCTTTCTTT
>TRBJ2-3|NA|15|many|TRBV7-2
CASSFLGQSTDTQYF
TGTGCCAGCAGCTTCCTAGGCCAGAGCACAGATACGCAGTATTTT
>TRBJ2-7|NA|15|many|TRBV4-2
CASSQVVGQTYEQYF
TGTGCCAGCAGCCAAGTCGTAGGACAGACCTACGAGCAGTACTTC
>TRBJ2-1|TRBD2|17|few|TRBV7-3
CASSSFPPSGRKNEQFF
TGTGCCAGCAGCTCATTCCCTCCTAGCGGGAGGAAAAATGAGCAGTTCTTC
>TRBJ2-7|TRBD2|17|NA|TRBV18
CASSPPGALAGVSEQYF
TGTGCCAGCTCACCACCGGGAGCTCTAGCGGGAGTTTCCGAGCAGTACTTC
>TRBJ2-1|NA|13|NA|TRBV7-6
CASSLAKRNEQFF
TGTGCCAGCAGCTTAGCGAAGAGGAATGAGCAGTTCTTC
>TRBJ1-6|TRBD1|14|NA|TRBV18
CASSLDREASPLHF
TGTGCCAGCTCCCTAGACAGGGAAGCCTCACCCCTCCACTTT
>TRBJ2-2|NA|14|NA|TRBV9
CASSPPWQPGELFF
TGTGCCAGCAGCCCGCCTTGGCAGCCCGGGGAGCTGTTTTTT
>TRBJ2-1|NA|14|few|TRBV20-1
CSARGFSSYNEQFF
TGCAGTGCTAGGGGCTTCAGCTCCTACAATGAGCAGTTCTTC
>TRBJ2-3|TRBD2|16|NA|TRBV9
CASSAGLAVSTDTQYF
TGTGCCAGCAGCGCGGGACTAGCGGTTTCCACAGATACGCAGTATTTT